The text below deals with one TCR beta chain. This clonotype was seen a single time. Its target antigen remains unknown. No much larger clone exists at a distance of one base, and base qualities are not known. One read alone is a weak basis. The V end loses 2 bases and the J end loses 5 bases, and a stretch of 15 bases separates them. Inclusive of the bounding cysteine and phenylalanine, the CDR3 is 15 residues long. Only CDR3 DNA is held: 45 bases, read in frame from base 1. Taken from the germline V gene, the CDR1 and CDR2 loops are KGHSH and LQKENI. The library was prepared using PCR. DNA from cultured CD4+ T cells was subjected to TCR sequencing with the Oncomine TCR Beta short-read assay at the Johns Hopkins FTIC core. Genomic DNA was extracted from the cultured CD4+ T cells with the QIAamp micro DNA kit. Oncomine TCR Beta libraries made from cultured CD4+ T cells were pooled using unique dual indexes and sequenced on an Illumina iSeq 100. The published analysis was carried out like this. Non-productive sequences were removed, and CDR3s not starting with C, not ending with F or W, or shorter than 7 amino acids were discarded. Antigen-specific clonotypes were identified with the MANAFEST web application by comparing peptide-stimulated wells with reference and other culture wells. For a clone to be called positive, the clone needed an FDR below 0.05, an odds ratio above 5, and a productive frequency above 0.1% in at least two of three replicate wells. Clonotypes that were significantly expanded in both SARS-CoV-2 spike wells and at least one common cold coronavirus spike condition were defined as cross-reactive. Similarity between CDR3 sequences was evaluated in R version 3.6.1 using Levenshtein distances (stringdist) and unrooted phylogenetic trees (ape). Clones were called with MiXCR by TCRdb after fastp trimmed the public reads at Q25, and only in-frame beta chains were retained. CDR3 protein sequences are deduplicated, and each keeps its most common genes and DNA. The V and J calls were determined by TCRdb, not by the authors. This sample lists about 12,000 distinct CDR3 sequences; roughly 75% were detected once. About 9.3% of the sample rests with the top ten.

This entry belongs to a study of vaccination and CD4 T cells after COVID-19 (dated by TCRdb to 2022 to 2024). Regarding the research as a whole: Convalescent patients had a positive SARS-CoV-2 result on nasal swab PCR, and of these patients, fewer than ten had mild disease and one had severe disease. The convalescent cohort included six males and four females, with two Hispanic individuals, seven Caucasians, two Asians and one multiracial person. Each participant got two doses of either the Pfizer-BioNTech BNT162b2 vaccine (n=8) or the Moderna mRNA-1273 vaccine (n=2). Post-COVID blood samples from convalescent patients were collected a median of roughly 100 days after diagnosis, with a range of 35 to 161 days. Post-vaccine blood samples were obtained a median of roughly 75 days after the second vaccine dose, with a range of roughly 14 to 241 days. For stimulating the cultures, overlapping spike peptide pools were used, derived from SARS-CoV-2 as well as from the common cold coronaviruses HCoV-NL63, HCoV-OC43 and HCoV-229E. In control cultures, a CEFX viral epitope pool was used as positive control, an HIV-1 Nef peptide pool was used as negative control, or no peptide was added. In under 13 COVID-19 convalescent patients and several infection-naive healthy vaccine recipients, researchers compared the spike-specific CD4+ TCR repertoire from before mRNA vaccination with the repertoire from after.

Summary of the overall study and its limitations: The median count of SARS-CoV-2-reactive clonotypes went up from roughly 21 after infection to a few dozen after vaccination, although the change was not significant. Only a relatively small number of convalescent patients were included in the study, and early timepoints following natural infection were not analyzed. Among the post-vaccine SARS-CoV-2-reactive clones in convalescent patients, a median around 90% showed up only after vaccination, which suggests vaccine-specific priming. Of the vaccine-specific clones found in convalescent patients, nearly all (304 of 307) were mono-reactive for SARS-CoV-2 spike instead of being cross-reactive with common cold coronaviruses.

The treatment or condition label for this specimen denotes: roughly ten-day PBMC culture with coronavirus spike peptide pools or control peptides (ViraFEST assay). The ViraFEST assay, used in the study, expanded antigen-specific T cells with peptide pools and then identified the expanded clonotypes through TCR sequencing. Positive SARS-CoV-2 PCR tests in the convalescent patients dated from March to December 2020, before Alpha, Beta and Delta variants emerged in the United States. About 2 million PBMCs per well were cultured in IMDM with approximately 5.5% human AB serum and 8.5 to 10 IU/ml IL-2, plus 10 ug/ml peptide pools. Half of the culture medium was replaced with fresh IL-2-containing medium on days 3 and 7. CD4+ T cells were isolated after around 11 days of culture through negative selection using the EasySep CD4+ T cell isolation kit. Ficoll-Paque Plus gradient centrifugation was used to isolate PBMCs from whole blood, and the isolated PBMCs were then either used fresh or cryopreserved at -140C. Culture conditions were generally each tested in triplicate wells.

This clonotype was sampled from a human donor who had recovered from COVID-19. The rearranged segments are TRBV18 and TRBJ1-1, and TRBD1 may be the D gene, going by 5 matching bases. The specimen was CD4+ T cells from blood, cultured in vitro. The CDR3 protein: CASSPKAGPGTEAFF. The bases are TGTGCCAGCTCACCAAAGGCCGGCCCAGGGACTGAAGCTTTCTTT. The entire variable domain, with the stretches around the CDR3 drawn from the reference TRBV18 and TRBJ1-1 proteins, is NAGVMQNPRHLVRRRGQEARLRCSPMKGHSHVYWYRQLPEEGLKFMVYLQKENIIDESGMPKERFSAEFPKEGPSILRIQQVVRGDSAAYFCASSPKAGPGTEAFFGQGTRLTVV.